Listed here are 24 T cell receptor beta chains from one sample, sequenced in a study of blood T cell repertoires in COVID-19. The method was immunoSEQ multiplex PCR; TCRdb's version includes in-frame clones alone and lacks a portion of them. The table lists 300,000 to 400,000 clones, around 87% of them singletons, with roughly 3.1% in the top ten. Material for sequencing was peripheral blood. The source is a human donor in a cohort sampled during active COVID-19.

The chain links TRBV12-3 or TRBV12-4 to TRBJ2-1; D may be TRBD1 (5 bases). This CDR3 has 12 residues. The V and J ends lost 6 bases and 5 bases respectively, with 8 bases between them. CDR3 bases: TGTGCCAGCAGGGCGACAGACAATGAGCAGTTCTTC. Translating gives CASRATDNEQFF.

The V call is TRBV30, the J call TRBJ1-5, with no clear D. The germline V and J ends were trimmed by 0 bases and 6 bases, with 9 bases remaining between them. The germline V gene has CDR1 GTSNPN and CDR2 SVGIG (reference sequence). This CDR3 is built from 13 residues. This CDR3 reads CAWSVERSQPQHF. The CDR3 DNA follows: TGTGCCTGGAGTGTAGAGAGAAGTCAGCCCCAGCATTTT.

The chain carries TRBV21-1 and TRBJ2-1; the table's D call of TRBD1 was not tested on the DNA. TRBV21-1 corresponds to a pseudogene. CDR3 length: 17 residues. CDR3 protein: CASSKPSDRFPGNEQFF. The DNA of the CDR3 is TGTGCCAGCAGCAAACCCTCAGACAGGTTTCCCGGTAATGAGCAGTTCTTC.

This clone occurred once. A read error is possible here, since a much larger clone lies one base away. This rearrangement joins TRBV11-2 to TRBJ2-7; 10 nucleotides align to TRBD1. CDR1 SGHAT and CDR2 FQNNGV come from the germline V gene. V shed 3 bases and J 2 bases; nucleotides not matched to a gene: 1. CDR3 length: 14 amino acids. CDR3 sequence: CASSFGTGAYEQYF. CDR3 in DNA: TGTGCCAGCAGCTTTGGGACAGGGGCCTACGAGCAGTACTTC.

The V gene is TRBV30, the J gene TRBJ1-3; TRBD1 aligns across 7 bases. J lost 0 bases, V lost 7 bases, and 12 bases had no gene match. Germline CDR1 reads GTSNPN; CDR2 reads SVGIG (reference sequence). The CDR3 spans 16 residues. The CDR3 sequence is CAFTRDSTVSGNTIYF. Written as DNA, the CDR3 is TGTGCCTTTACCCGGGACAGTACGGTCTCTGGAAACACCATATATTTT.

This clone showed up just once. J is TRBJ2-1 and V is TRBV7-2; unclear D gene. Looked up from germline, CDR1 is SGHTA and CDR2 is FQGNSA. V lost 3 bases and J lost 0, with 3 bases in between. This CDR3 has 13 residues. CDR3 loop: CASSFRSYNEQFF. CDR3 nucleotide sequence: TGTGCCAGCAGCTTCCGCTCCTACAATGAGCAGTTCTTC.

This clone has only a few counts. The V call is TRBV5-1, the J call TRBJ2-7; 7 nucleotides line up with TRBD2. Trimming removed 3 bases from V and 3 bases from J; junction bases left unmatched: 12. The CDR3 loop spans 16 amino acids. Germline V gene data show CDR1 as SGHRS and CDR2 as YFSETQ. CDR3 loop: CASSSRDVGGSYEQYF. The DNA for the CDR3 is TGCGCCAGCAGCTCCCGCGACGTGGGAGGGAGCTACGAGCAGTACTTC.

This rearrangement joins TRBV14 to TRBJ2-1; a possible D gene is TRBD1 (5 bases). The CDR3 contains 15 residues. Germline lookup yields CDR1 SGHDN and CDR2 FVKESK. Trimming shortened V by 2 bases and J by 3 bases, and 11 bases separated the two germline ends. The CDR3: CASSQLSGRYNEQFF. CDR3 in DNA: TGTGCCAGCAGCCAATTGTCAGGGCGCTACAATGAGCAGTTCTTC.

This clone has a single count. The rearrangement links TRBV7-2 to TRBJ2-3; D is perhaps TRBD2 (6 bases). V was cut by 5 bases and J by 3 bases, with 15 bases left in between. Germline CDR1 SGHTA, CDR2 FQGNSA. The CDR3 length is 15 residues. The CDR3 sequence is CASSPGRGQTDTQYF. CDR3 DNA sequence: TGTGCCAGCAGCCCTGGGCGGGGCCAGACAGATACGCAGTATTTT. Using reference TRBV7-2 and TRBJ2-3 for the parts outside the CDR3, the full variable domain is GAGVSQSPSNKVTEKGKDVELRCDPISGHTALYWYRQSLGQGLEFLIYFQGNSAPDKSGLPSDRFSAERTGGSVSTLTIQRTQQEDSAVYLCASSPGRGQTDTQYFGPGTRLTVL.

This clone was found once. The V and J genes are TRBV7-9 and TRBJ1-6; possible D gene TRBD1, 5 bases. V shed 1 base and J shed 8 bases, with 15 bases lying between them. CDR1 is SEHNR, CDR2 FQNEAQ, per germline (reference sequence). The CDR3 length is 16 residues. The DNA for the CDR3 is TGTGCCAGCAGCTTAGAACAGGATTGGCGACATTCACCCCTCCACTTT. Residues: CASSLEQDWRHSPLHF.

J is TRBJ1-4 and V is TRBV5-1, with TRBD1 as a possible D gene (5 bases). With 0 bases removed from V and 4 bases from J, the gap between germline ends came to 16 bases. The germline CDR1 and CDR2 sequences are SGHRS and YFSETQ. The CDR3 spans 17 residues. In nucleotides, the CDR3 is TGCGCCAGCAGCTTGGGCCAGGGAGGGTTTAATAATGAAAAACTGTTTTTT. Translated: CASSLGQGGFNNEKLFF.

The rearrangement uses TRBV6-1 and TRBJ1-4, with TRBD1 matching over 9 bases. V lost 3 bases and J lost 10; bases outside the gene matches: 15. Germline values: CDR1 MNHNS, CDR2 SASEGT. CDR3 length: 17 amino acids. The CDR3 region is CASSEQRPGQGIVKLFF. The CDR3 DNA follows: TGTGCCAGCAGTGAGCAACGTCCGGGACAGGGTATTGTAAAACTGTTTTTT.

The CDR3 DNA follows: TGCAGCGTCTCCCGGGACAGCATGAACACTGAAGCTTTCTTT. Its translation is CSVSRDSMNTEAFF. This chain joins TRBV29-1 and TRBJ1-1; 7 nucleotides agree with TRBD1. V gave up 6 bases and J gave up 0 bases; unmatched junction bases: 7. The length of the CDR3 is 14 residues. From germline, CDR1 is SQVTM and CDR2 ANQGSEA. Combining the CDR3 with reference TRBV29-1 and TRBJ1-1 gives the whole variable domain SAVISQKPSRDICQRGTSLTIQCQVDSQVTMMFWYRQQPGQSLTLIATANQGSEATYESGFVIDKFPISRPNLTFSTLTVSNMSPEDSSIYLCSVSRDSMNTEAFFGQGTRLTVV.

The rearrangement uses TRBV28 and TRBJ2-7, with 11 bases matching TRBD2. The CDR3 loop spans 16 amino acids. V shed 5 bases and J 7 bases; nucleotides not matched to a gene: 13. Germline CDR1 MDHEN, CDR2 SYDVKM. CDR3 region: CASSPRGLAGGREQYF. CDR3 coding DNA: TGTGCCAGCAGTCCCCGTGGGCTAGCGGGAGGAAGGGAGCAGTACTTC.

CDR3 sequence reads: CASSQRHYEQYF. The CDR3 DNA reads as TGTGCCAGCAGTCAAAGACACTACGAGCAGTACTTC. The chain couples TRBV27 to TRBJ2-7; D is unresolved. Germline CDR1 reads MNHEY; CDR2 reads SMNVEV (reference sequence). CDR3 length equals 12 residues. Trimming took off 5 bases at V and 3 bases at J, with 8 bases between the two ends.

V gene TRBV5-4 combines with J gene TRBJ1-6, with D perhaps matching TRBD1 (5 bases). The CDR3 extends over 14 amino acids. Trimming stripped 3 bases from V and 7 bases from J, with 11 bases between. The V gene's germline CDR1 is SGHNT and CDR2 YYREEE (reference sequence). The CDR3 DNA reads as TGTGCCAGCAGCTCCTCAGGGTCAAATTCACCCCTCCACTTT. It translates to CASSSSGSNSPLHF.

This clone was counted a single time. The J gene is TRBJ1-4, the V gene TRBV18, with TRBD1 matching over 10 bases. This CDR3 contains 15 residues. V was pared by 6 bases and J by 7 bases, with 8 bases of the junction left unmatched. Looked up from germline, CDR1 is KGHSH and CDR2 is LQKENI. CDR3 DNA: TGTGCCAGCTCTCCCCGACAGGGGGCCAGTGAAAAACTGTTTTTT. This codes for CASSPRQGASEKLFF.

The rearrangement joins TRBV5-5 to TRBJ2-7; TRBD1 matches at 9 bases. Germline V gives CDR1 SGHKS, CDR2 YYEKEE (reference sequence). Trimming removed 0 bases from V and 4 bases from J; junction bases left unmatched: 5. The CDR3 extends over 15 amino acids. CDR3 in amino acids: CASSLVGTGTYEQYF. CDR3 sequence (DNA): TGTGCCAGCAGCTTGGTGGGGACAGGGACGTACGAGCAGTACTTC.

The chain has TRBV7-9 and TRBJ1-6, with D tentatively TRBD1 (6 bases). The V and J ends lost 2 bases and 6 bases respectively, with 11 bases between them. Germline CDR1 reads SEHNR; CDR2 reads FQNEAQ (reference sequence). The CDR3 runs 15 residues. For the CDR3, the DNA is TGTGCCAGCAGCTTATGGAGAGGGGGTAATTCACCCCTCCACTTT. Its protein product is CASSLWRGGNSPLHF. Full variable domain (rest looked up from reference TRBV7-9 and TRBJ1-6): DTGVSQNPRHKITKRGQNVTFRCDPISEHNRLYWYRQTLGQGPEFLTYFQNEAQLEKSRLLSDRFSAERPKGSFSTLEIQRTEQGDSAMYLCASSLWRGGNSPLHFGNGTRLTVT.

The chain couples TRBV15 to TRBJ2-7, with 7 bases lining up with TRBD2. Germline V gene lookup returns CDR1 LNHNV and CDR2 YYDKDF (reference sequence). Trimming took 5 bases from V and 2 from J; bases not matched to a gene: 6. This CDR3 comprises 14 residues. CDR3 loop: CATSVAGEAYEQYF. CDR3 in DNA: TGTGCCACCAGCGTCGCGGGGGAAGCCTACGAGCAGTACTTC.

The rearrangement joins TRBV29-1 to TRBJ1-4; possible D gene TRBD1, 5 bases. The CDR3 consists of 13 residues. The V end was cut by 5 bases, the J end by 6 bases, with 13 bases between. CDR1 SQVTM and CDR2 ANQGSEA come from the germline V gene. The CDR3 bases are TGCAGCGTTCGGGGGTTAGGGGATGAAAAACTGTTTTTT. It codes for CSVRGLGDEKLFF.

J is TRBJ2-1 and V is TRBV7-2, with 9 bases that match TRBD1. Trimming took 5 bases from V and 3 from J; bases not matched to a gene: 8. This CDR3 comprises 16 residues. Germline loops: CDR1 SGHTA, CDR2 FQGNSA. Written as DNA, the CDR3 is TGTGCCAGCAGCGAAACCGGGACAGGGTACTACAATGAGCAGTTCTTC. Translation gives CASSETGTGYYNEQFF.

This clone has just one count. The germline gene is not matched at one end of the junction; a read error may be the cause. J is TRBJ2-1 and V is TRBV7-7, with 13 bases identical to TRBD2. Germline lookup yields CDR1 SSHAT and CDR2 FNYEAQ (reference sequence). The CDR3 runs to 19 residues. The CDR3 loop is CASSPGLAGAQSSYNEQFF. The CDR3 DNA reads TGTGCTAGCAGCCCCGGACTAGCGGGGGCCCAGAGCTCCTACAATGAGCAGTTCTTC.

The V and J genes are TRBV12-3 or TRBV12-4 and TRBJ2-1, with D hard to call. V lost 6 bases and J 6 bases, leaving 9 bases between the germline ends. The CDR3 sequence is 12 residues long. The CDR3 nucleotides are TGTGCCAGCAGGCTTGACTCCAATGAGCAGTTCTTC. Translating it yields CASRLDSNEQFF.